These T cell receptor beta chains were read from a single sample in a study of CD8 T cells in Susac syndrome. Each CDR3 protein gets one entry after TCRdb re-called the immunoSEQ multiplex PCR reads with MiXCR. The top ten clones hold 0.13% of a sample with some 170,000 distinct CDR3 sequences, around 93% of them seen once. Specimen: CD4+ T cells from PBMCs. Every receptor here comes from a human donor in good health. Both conserved end residues are part of each CDR3. D genes are given only for firm matches. Where a row states a size, it is once, few, many or the class of an expanded clone; other rows omit it.

>12|NA|NA|TRBV29-1|TRBJ1-5
CSALDADQPQHF
TGCAGCGCCCTTGATGCTGATCAGCCCCAGCATTTT
>16|NA|TRBD1|TRBV4-2|TRBJ1-1
CASSQEVGQGATEAFF
TGTGCCAGCAGCCAAGAAGTCGGACAGGGGGCCACTGAAGCTTTCTTT
>14|NA|TRBD1|TRBV6-5|TRBJ2-4
CASSYVEGQGIQYF
TGTGCCAGCAGTTACGTCGAGGGACAGGGCATTCAGTACTTC
>13|once|TRBD2|TRBV12-3/TRBV12-4|TRBJ2-3
CASSPSGGGTQYF
TGTGCCAGCAGCCCTAGCGGGGGAGGGACGCAGTATTTT
>14|NA|NA|TRBV5-1|TRBJ1-5
CASSFDSGGQPQHF
TGCGCCAGCAGCTTTGATAGTGGGGGTCAGCCCCAGCATTTT
>13|NA|NA|TRBV30|TRBJ2-7
CAWSLGGFGEQYF
TGTGCCTGGAGCCTCGGTGGGTTCGGGGAGCAGTACTTC
>11|NA|NA|TRBV20-1|TRBJ1-1
CSARDTVEAFF
TGCAGTGCTAGAGATACCGTTGAAGCTTTCTTT
>14|NA|NA|TRBV2|TRBJ1-2
CASGFSGKDYGYTF
TGTGCCAGCGGCTTTTCAGGGAAGGACTATGGCTACACCTTC
>14|NA|NA|TRBV29-1|TRBJ2-1
CSVEFVGGGNEQFF
TGCAGCGTTGAATTTGTAGGGGGAGGGAATGAGCAGTTCTTC
>17|NA|NA|TRBV5-1|TRBJ1-6
CASSRSGPSSYNSPLHF
TGCGCCAGCAGCCGCTCCGGGCCGAGCTCCTATAATTCACCCCTCCACTTT
>15|NA|NA|TRBV11-2|TRBJ2-7
CASSLAAVGFYEQYF
TGTGCCAGCAGCTTAGCGGCAGTAGGGTTCTACGAGCAGTACTTC
>17|NA|TRBD2|TRBV24-1|TRBJ2-2
CATSDSGLGGATGELFF
TGTGCCACCAGTGATTCCGGACTGGGAGGGGCCACCGGGGAGCTGTTTTTT
>14|NA|NA|TRBV6-5|TRBJ1-1
CASSYGTLNTEAFF
TGTGCCAGCAGTTACGGGACATTGAACACTGAAGCTTTCTTT
>14|NA|TRBD1|TRBV7-3|TRBJ2-2
CASSSGQGTGELFF
TGTGCCAGCAGCTCGGGACAGGGGACCGGGGAGCTGTTTTTT
>14|NA|NA|TRBV20-1|TRBJ1-5
CSAITGYSNQPQHF
TGCAGTGCGATTACAGGGTATAGCAATCAGCCCCAGCATTTT
>13|once|NA|TRBV20-1|TRBJ1-5
CSARGGPDQPQHF
TGCAGTGCTAGAGGGGGCCCTGATCAGCCCCAGCATTTT
>20|NA|TRBD1|TRBV5-1|TRBJ2-6
CASSLHARDRGPGSANVLTF
TGCGCCAGCAGCCTCCACGCACGGGACAGGGGCCCAGGCTCGGCCAACGTCCTGACTTTC
>13|NA|TRBD1|TRBV9|TRBJ1-1
CASSLQTGLEAFF
TGTGCCAGCAGCCTCCAGACAGGGTTGGAGGCTTTCTTT
>15|NA|TRBD1|TRBV7-2|TRBJ1-2
CASSFLDRPNYGYTF
TGTGCCAGCAGCTTCTTGGACAGGCCTAACTATGGCTACACCTTC
>15|NA|TRBD2|TRBV6-1|TRBJ2-5
CASRPALAGYQTQYF
TGTGCCAGCAGGCCCGCCCTAGCGGGGTACCAGACCCAGTACTTC
>13|NA|TRBD2|TRBV12-3/TRBV12-4|TRBJ2-1
CASSRRGYNEQFF
TGTGCCAGCAGTCGGCGGGGGTACAATGAGCAGTTCTTC
>16|once|NA|TRBV18|TRBJ2-6
CASSPPVDGGANVLTF
TGTGCCAGCTCACCACCGGTGGACGGTGGGGCCAACGTCCTGACTTTC
>14|NA|NA|TRBV12-3/TRBV12-4|TRBJ1-2
CASSFLAGAYGYTF
TGTGCCAGCAGTTTTCTGGCAGGGGCCTATGGCTACACCTTC
>12|NA|TRBD1|TRBV6-1|TRBJ1-5
CASGGQFQPQHF
TGTGCCAGCGGGGGACAGTTCCAGCCCCAGCATTTT
>14|NA|NA|TRBV3-1|TRBJ2-2
CASSLLGNTGELFF
TGTGCCAGCAGCCTCCTCGGGAACACCGGGGAGCTGTTTTTT
>15|NA|TRBD1|TRBV5-6|TRBJ1-6
CASSPTGARNSPLHF
TGTGCCAGCAGCCCAACAGGGGCGCGGAATTCACCCCTCCACTTT
>13|few|NA|TRBV7-2|TRBJ1-1
CASSFSVGTEAFF
TGTGCCAGCAGCTTCAGTGTGGGGACTGAAGCTTTCTTT
>15|NA|TRBD1|TRBV15|TRBJ1-4
CATSRDQGANEKLFF
TGTGCCACCAGCAGAGATCAGGGGGCTAATGAAAAACTGTTTTTT
>14|NA|TRBD2|TRBV6-5|TRBJ2-7
CASSPGGANYEQYF
TGTGCCAGCAGCCCCGGGGGGGCGAACTACGAGCAGTACTTC
>13|NA|TRBD1|TRBV2|TRBJ1-5
CASLGGGGQPQHF
TGTGCCAGCTTGGGAGGGGGCGGGCAGCCCCAGCATTTT
>16|NA|NA|TRBV2|TRBJ2-5
CASSENWFQGAETQYF
TGTGCCAGCAGTGAGAATTGGTTTCAGGGTGCGGAGACCCAGTACTTC
>16|NA|NA|TRBV5-1|TRBJ2-6
CASSPVVRSGANVLTF
TGCGCCAGCAGCCCGGTGGTACGATCTGGGGCCAACGTCCTGACTTTC
>16|once|NA|TRBV2|TRBJ2-7
CASSEVGWTATYEQYF
TGTGCCAGCAGTGAAGTGGGATGGACGGCTACCTACGAGCAGTACTTC
>18|NA|NA|TRBV5-1|TRBJ2-7
CASSSPPGGHLSVVEQYF
TGCGCCAGCAGCTCCCCCCCGGGGGGACACCTTTCTGTGGTCGAGCAGTACTTC
>14|NA|TRBD2|TRBV5-1|TRBJ2-1
CASSLVTSDHEQFF
TGCGCCAGCAGCTTGGTGACTAGCGACCATGAGCAGTTCTTC
>16|NA|NA|TRBV7-3|TRBJ1-2
CASSLTPSSANYGYTF
TGTGCCAGCAGCTTAACCCCCAGTTCAGCTAACTATGGCTACACCTTC
>12|once|NA|TRBV3-1|TRBJ1-2
CASSSRTSGYTF
TGTGCCAGCAGCTCCCGGACAAGTGGCTACACCTTC
>13|NA|NA|TRBV6-4|TRBJ2-2
CASSDSTTGELFF
TGTGCCAGCAGTGACTCGACTACCGGGGAGCTGTTTTTT
>15|NA|NA|TRBV7-2|TRBJ2-2
CASSQRDIYTGELFF
TGTGCCAGCAGCCAAAGGGACATATACACCGGGGAGCTGTTTTTT
>16|NA|NA|TRBV4-2|TRBJ1-6
CASSQEGGRGDSPLHF
TGTGCCAGCAGCCAAGAAGGAGGGAGAGGGGATTCACCCCTCCACTTT
>16|NA|TRBD2|TRBV29-1|TRBJ2-7
CSVEGLSSGGYYEQYF
TGCAGCGTTGAAGGTCTGTCTAGCGGGGGATACTACGAGCAGTACTTC
>12|few|NA|TRBV2|TRBJ2-3
CASSVGTDTQYF
TGTGCCAGCAGTGTAGGCACAGATACGCAGTATTTT
>14|NA|TRBD1|TRBV18|TRBJ2-5
CASSPRDSEETQYF
TGTGCCAGCTCACCCCGGGACAGCGAAGAGACCCAGTACTTC
>17|NA|NA|TRBV12-2|TRBJ2-7
CASRPRLARGSSYEQYF
TGTGCAAGTCGCCCTCGTCTAGCGCGGGGGAGCTCCTACGAGCAGTACTTC
>15|once|NA|TRBV20-1|TRBJ1-2
CSATGGSGDLDGYTF
TGCAGTGCTACGGGGGGGTCGGGGGACCTGGATGGCTACACCTTC
>13|NA|NA|TRBV12-3/TRBV12-4|TRBJ1-5
CASTRDFNQPQHF
TGTGCCAGCACCCGGGACTTCAATCAGCCCCAGCATTTT
>14|NA|NA|TRBV3-1|TRBJ2-2
CASSQSYTAGELFF
TGTGCCAGCAGCCAATCTTATACCGCCGGGGAGCTGTTTTTT
>12|NA|TRBD1|TRBV20-1|TRBJ1-5
CSAGTGGQPQHF
TGCAGTGCTGGGACAGGGGGTCAGCCCCAGCATTTT